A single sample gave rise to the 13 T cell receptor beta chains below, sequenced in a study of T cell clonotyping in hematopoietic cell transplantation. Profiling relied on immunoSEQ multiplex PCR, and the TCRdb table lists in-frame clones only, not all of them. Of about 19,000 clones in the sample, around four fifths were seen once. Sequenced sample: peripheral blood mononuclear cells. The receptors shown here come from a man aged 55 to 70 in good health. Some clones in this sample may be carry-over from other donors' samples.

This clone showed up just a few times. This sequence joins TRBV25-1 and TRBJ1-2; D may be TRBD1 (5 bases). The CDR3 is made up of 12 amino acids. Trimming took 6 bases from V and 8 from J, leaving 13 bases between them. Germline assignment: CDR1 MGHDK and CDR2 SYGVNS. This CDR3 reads CASSQGAAGYTF. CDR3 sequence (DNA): TGTGCCAGCAGCCAAGGGGCGGCGGGCTACACCTTC.

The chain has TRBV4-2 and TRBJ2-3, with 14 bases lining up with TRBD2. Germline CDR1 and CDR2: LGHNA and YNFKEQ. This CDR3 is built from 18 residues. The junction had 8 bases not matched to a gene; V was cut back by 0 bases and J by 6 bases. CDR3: CASSQDPGLAGVGDTQYF. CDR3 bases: TGTGCCAGCAGCCAAGATCCGGGACTAGCGGGAGTCGGGGATACGCAGTATTTT.

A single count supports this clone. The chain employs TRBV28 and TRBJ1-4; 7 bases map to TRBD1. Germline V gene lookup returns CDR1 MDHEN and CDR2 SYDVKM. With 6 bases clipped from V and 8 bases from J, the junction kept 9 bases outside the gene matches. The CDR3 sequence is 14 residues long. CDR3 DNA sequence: TGTGCCAGCAGCCAGGGGGGAATAAACGAAAAACTGTTTTTT. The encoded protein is CASSQGGINEKLFF. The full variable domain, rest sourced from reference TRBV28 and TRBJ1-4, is DVKVTQSSRYLVKRTGEKVFLECVQDMDHENMFWYRQDPGLGLRLIYFSYDVKMKEKGDIPEGYSVSREKKERFSLILESASTNQTSMYLCASSQGGINEKLFFGSGTQLSVL.

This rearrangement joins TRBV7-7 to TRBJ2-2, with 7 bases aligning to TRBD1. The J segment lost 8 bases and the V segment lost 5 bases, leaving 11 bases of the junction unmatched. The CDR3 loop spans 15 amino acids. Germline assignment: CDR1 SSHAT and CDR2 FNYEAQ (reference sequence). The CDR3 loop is CASSRTGPNAGELFF. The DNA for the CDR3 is TGTGCCAGCAGCCGGACAGGCCCCAATGCGGGGGAGCTGTTTTTT.

CDR3 in amino acids: CAIGVGGYEQYF. The CDR3 DNA sequence: TGTGCCATTGGTGTCGGGGGATACGAGCAGTACTTC. J is TRBJ2-7 and V is TRBV10-3; TRBD2 might be the D (6 bases). The length of the CDR3 is 12 residues. V was clipped by 9 bases and J by 4 bases, with 13 bases between them. Germline CDR1 is ENHRY and CDR2 is SYGVKD.

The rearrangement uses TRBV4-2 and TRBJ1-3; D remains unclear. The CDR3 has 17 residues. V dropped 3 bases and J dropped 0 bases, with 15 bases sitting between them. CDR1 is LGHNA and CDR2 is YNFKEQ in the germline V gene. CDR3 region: CASSQRIDSSSGNTIYF. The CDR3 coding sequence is TGTGCCAGCAGCCAGAGAATCGACTCGAGCTCTGGAAACACCATATATTTT.

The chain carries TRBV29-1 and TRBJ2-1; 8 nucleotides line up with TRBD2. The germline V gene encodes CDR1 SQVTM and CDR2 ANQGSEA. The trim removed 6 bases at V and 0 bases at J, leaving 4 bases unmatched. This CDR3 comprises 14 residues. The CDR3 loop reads CSVSGGSSYNEQFF. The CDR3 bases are TGCAGCGTCAGCGGGGGTTCCTCCTACAATGAGCAGTTCTTC.

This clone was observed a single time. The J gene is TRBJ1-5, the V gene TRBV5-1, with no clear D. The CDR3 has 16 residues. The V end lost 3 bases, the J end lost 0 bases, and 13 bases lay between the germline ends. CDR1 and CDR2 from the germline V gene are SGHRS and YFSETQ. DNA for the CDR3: TGCGCCAGCAGCTCGACAATGGTCTATAGCAATCAGCCCCAGCATTTT. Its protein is CASSSTMVYSNQPQHF.

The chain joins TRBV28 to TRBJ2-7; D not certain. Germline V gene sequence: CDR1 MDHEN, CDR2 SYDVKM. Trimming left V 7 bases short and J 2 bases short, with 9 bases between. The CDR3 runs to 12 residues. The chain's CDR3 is CASTDNTYEQYF. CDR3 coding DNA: TGTGCCAGCACCGACAATACCTACGAGCAGTACTTC.

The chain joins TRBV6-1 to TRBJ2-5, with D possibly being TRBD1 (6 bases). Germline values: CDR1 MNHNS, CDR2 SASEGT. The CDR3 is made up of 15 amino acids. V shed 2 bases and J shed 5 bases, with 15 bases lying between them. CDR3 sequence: CASSEIGGFWETQYF. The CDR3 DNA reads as TGTGCCAGCAGTGAAATTGGGGGCTTTTGGGAGACCCAGTACTTC.

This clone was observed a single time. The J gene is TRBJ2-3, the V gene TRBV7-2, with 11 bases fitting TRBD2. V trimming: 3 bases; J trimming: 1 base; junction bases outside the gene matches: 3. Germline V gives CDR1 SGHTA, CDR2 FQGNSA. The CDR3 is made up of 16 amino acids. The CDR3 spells CASSFLAGGGTDTQYF. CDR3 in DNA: TGTGCCAGCAGCTTCCTAGCGGGAGGTGGCACAGATACGCAGTATTTT.

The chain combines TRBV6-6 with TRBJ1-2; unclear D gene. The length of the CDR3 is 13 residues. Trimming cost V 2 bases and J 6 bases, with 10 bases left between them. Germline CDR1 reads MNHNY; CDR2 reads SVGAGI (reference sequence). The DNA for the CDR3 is TGTGCCAGCAGTTACGACGCTACGGATGGCTACACCTTC. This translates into CASSYDATDGYTF.

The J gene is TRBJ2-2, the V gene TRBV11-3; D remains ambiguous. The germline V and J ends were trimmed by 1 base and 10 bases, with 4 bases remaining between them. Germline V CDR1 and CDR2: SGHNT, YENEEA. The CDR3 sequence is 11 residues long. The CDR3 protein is CASSLVEELFF. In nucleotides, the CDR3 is TGTGCCAGCAGCTTAGTGGAGGAGCTGTTTTTT.